This TCR beta chain was found in a study of T cell responses to AZD1222 COVID-19 vaccine. Study-wide results and limits: Donors were chiefly white British, with a greater number of females, and clonal diversity was perhaps underestimated. Regions 160-218 and 743-854 dominated among vaccine-associated CD4 TCRs spanning spike.

As regards this clone: Its target is not known.

Sequencing was performed with immunoSEQ multiplex PCR; in TCRdb, only in-frame clones are kept and a portion is missing. The sample yields about 180,000 clones, around 88% seen once. The sequence came from an adult in good health. The source was peripheral blood, collected on day 0 of AZD1222 vaccination.

In DNA, the CDR3 is TGTGCCAGCTCACCCTGGGACAGCGGAGATGGCTACACCTTC. Amino acid sequence: CASSPWDSGDGYTF. The genes are TRBV18 and TRBJ1-2; 7 positions match TRBD1. In germline, CDR1 is KGHSH, CDR2 LQKENI. V shed 3 bases and J 6 bases; nucleotides not matched to a gene: 7. This CDR3 spans 14 amino acids.